These T cell receptor beta chains were read from a single sample in a study of blood T cell repertoires in COVID-19. Generated by immunoSEQ multiplex PCR, the TCRdb table keeps only in-frame clones and is missing some. The sample carries 250,000 to 350,000 clones, roughly 87% recorded once. Sequenced input: peripheral blood. The receptors originated from a man between 18 and 35 years old with active or convalescent COVID-19. The CDR3 runs from the conserved cysteine through the conserved F or W. A D gene is named only where the DNA matches it firmly. The size field is filled for only some rows; it gives once, few, many or a size class.

d_call: .
v_call: TRBV7-6
j_call: TRBJ2-1
cdr3_length: 15
clone_size: .
cdr3_aa: CASSLEPSAYNEQFF
cdr3_nt: TGTGCCAGCAGCTTAGAACCGAGCGCCTACAATGAGCAGTTCTTC

d_call: TRBD1
v_call: TRBV12-3/TRBV12-4
j_call: TRBJ1-5
cdr3_length: 13
clone_size: .
cdr3_aa: CASSSTGDQPQHF
cdr3_nt: TGTGCCAGCAGTTCTACAGGGGATCAGCCCCAGCATTTT

d_call: TRBD2
v_call: TRBV6-2/TRBV6-3
j_call: TRBJ2-2
cdr3_length: 18
clone_size: .
cdr3_aa: CASSARAGGPGNTGELFF
cdr3_nt: TGTGCCAGCAGTGCCCGAGCGGGGGGGCCTGGGAACACCGGGGAGCTGTTTTTT

d_call: TRBD2
v_call: TRBV11-2
j_call: TRBJ2-1
cdr3_length: 15
clone_size: .
cdr3_aa: CASSFARGEGYEQFF
cdr3_nt: TGTGCCAGCAGCTTTGCCCGGGGGGAGGGGTATGAGCAGTTCTTC

d_call: TRBD2
v_call: TRBV6-5
j_call: TRBJ2-2
cdr3_length: 15
clone_size: .
cdr3_aa: CASMERDANTGELFF
cdr3_nt: TGTGCCAGCATGGAGCGGGACGCGAACACCGGGGAGCTGTTTTTT

d_call: .
v_call: TRBV7-8
j_call: TRBJ1-2
cdr3_length: 12
clone_size: .
cdr3_aa: CASSLWEEGYTF
cdr3_nt: TGTGCCAGCAGCCTCTGGGAGGAGGGCTACACCTTC

d_call: .
v_call: TRBV5-1
j_call: TRBJ2-7
cdr3_length: 13
clone_size: .
cdr3_aa: CASSWTVSYEQYF
cdr3_nt: TGCGCCAGCAGCTGGACAGTCTCCTACGAGCAGTACTTC

d_call: .
v_call: TRBV19
j_call: TRBJ2-7
cdr3_length: 15
clone_size: .
cdr3_aa: CASSDPSAASYEQYF
cdr3_nt: TGTGCCAGTAGTGACCCCTCTGCGGCTTCCTACGAGCAGTACTTC

d_call: .
v_call: TRBV24-1
j_call: TRBJ2-3
cdr3_length: 17
clone_size: .
cdr3_aa: CATSDLGRRGGADTQYF
cdr3_nt: TGTGCCACCAGTGATTTGGGGCGCAGGGGAGGGGCAGATACGCAGTATTTT

d_call: .
v_call: TRBV5-8
j_call: TRBJ1-1
cdr3_length: 15
clone_size: .
cdr3_aa: CASSGNRYKNTEAFF
cdr3_nt: TGTGCCAGCAGCGGAAACAGGTACAAGAACACTGAAGCTTTCTTT

d_call: TRBD2
v_call: TRBV18
j_call: TRBJ2-5
cdr3_length: 14
clone_size: .
cdr3_aa: CASSPELAGETQYF
cdr3_nt: TGTGCCAGCTCACCCGAGCTAGCGGGAGAGACCCAGTACTTC

d_call: .
v_call: TRBV21-1
j_call: TRBJ2-3
cdr3_length: 14
clone_size: once
cdr3_aa: CASLQGASTDTQYF
cdr3_nt: TGTGCCAGCCTACAGGGGGCGAGCACAGATACGCAGTATTTT

d_call: TRBD2
v_call: TRBV7-9
j_call: TRBJ2-3
cdr3_length: 15
clone_size: .
cdr3_aa: CASSTGLAGTDTQYF
cdr3_nt: TGTGCCAGCAGCACGGGACTAGCGGGAACAGATACGCAGTATTTT

d_call: TRBD1
v_call: TRBV10-2
j_call: TRBJ1-2
cdr3_length: 15
clone_size: .
cdr3_aa: CASSLLTGGTYGYTF
cdr3_nt: TGCGCCAGCAGCCTACTCACAGGGGGGACCTATGGCTACACCTTC

d_call: TRBD1
v_call: TRBV2
j_call: TRBJ1-1
cdr3_length: 14
clone_size: few
cdr3_aa: CASRGTGAGTEAFF
cdr3_nt: TGTGCCAGCAGGGGGACAGGGGCGGGGACTGAAGCTTTCTTT

d_call: .
v_call: TRBV4-1
j_call: TRBJ2-2
cdr3_length: 17
clone_size: .
cdr3_aa: CASSHPRRIADTGELFF
cdr3_nt: TGCGCCAGCAGCCACCCCCGGCGGATTGCCGACACCGGGGAGCTGTTTTTT

d_call: TRBD1
v_call: TRBV2
j_call: TRBJ1-1
cdr3_length: 15
clone_size: .
cdr3_aa: CASRALRQGNTEAFF
cdr3_nt: TGTGCCAGCAGAGCACTCAGACAGGGGAACACTGAAGCTTTCTTT

d_call: .
v_call: TRBV27
j_call: TRBJ2-3
cdr3_length: 13
clone_size: .
cdr3_aa: CASSTGFTDTQYF
cdr3_nt: TGTGCCAGCAGCACAGGGTTCACAGATACGCAGTATTTT

d_call: .
v_call: TRBV9
j_call: TRBJ2-7
cdr3_length: 13
clone_size: .
cdr3_aa: CASSVEPPGEQYF
cdr3_nt: TGTGCCAGCAGCGTAGAACCCCCCGGGGAGCAGTACTTC

d_call: .
v_call: TRBV6-5
j_call: TRBJ1-2
cdr3_length: 14
clone_size: .
cdr3_aa: CASSYGGSNYGYTF
cdr3_nt: TGTGCCAGCAGTTACGGCGGCAGTAACTATGGCTACACCTTC